A selection of T cell receptor beta chains follows, all from one sample in a study of T cells in Graves' hyperthyroidism and ophthalmopathy. Each CDR3 protein gets one entry after TCRdb re-called the multiplex PCR reads with MiXCR. This sample has 450,000 to 600,000 distinct CDR3 sequences; about 20% occur once, and the top ten carry approximately 50%. The sample was blood. These TCRs come from a man aged 35 to 55 with Graves' ophthalmopathy. CDR3s include the opening cysteine and the closing phenylalanine or tryptophan. D genes are given only for firm matches. Clone size is given for some rows only: seen once, a few or many times, or a class if the clone is expanded.

size: few
J: TRBJ2-7
V: TRBV11-2
D: -
CDR3: CASSQTIYEQYF
DNA: TGTGCCAGCAGCCAGACGATCTACGAGCAGTACTTC

size: many
J: TRBJ2-1
V: TRBV6-1
D: -
CDR3: CASSSTVMSSYNEQFF
DNA: TGTGCCAGCAGTTCGACGGTAATGAGCTCCTACAATGAGCAGTTCTTC

size: -
J: TRBJ2-7
V: TRBV28
D: TRBD2
CDR3: CASSSPLGLGPSSYEQYF
DNA: TGTGCCAGCAGTTCCCCGCTCGGACTAGGACCCAGCTCCTACGAGCAGTACTTC

size: many
J: TRBJ2-5
V: TRBV20-1
D: -
CDR3: CSAIFYRGETQYF
DNA: TGCAGTGCAATTTTCTATAGAGGGGAGACCCAGTACTTC

size: many
J: TRBJ2-4
V: TRBV3-1
D: TRBD2
CDR3: CASSQVGWTSGGPNIQYF
DNA: TGTGCCAGCAGCCAAGTAGGCTGGACTAGCGGGGGACCGAACATTCAGTACTTC

size: few
J: TRBJ2-4
V: TRBV20-1
D: -
CDR3: CSARGGGLAKNIQYF
DNA: TGCAGTGCTAGAGGTGGGGGGCTAGCCAAAAACATTCAGTACTTC

size: many
J: TRBJ1-6
V: TRBV2
D: TRBD1
CDR3: CASSGGVGTGTPNSPLHF
DNA: TGTGCCAGCAGTGGGGGCGTTGGGACAGGCACTCCTAATTCACCCCTCCACTTT

size: -
J: TRBJ1-2
V: TRBV5-1
D: -
CDR3: CASSLEPAGTIYGYTF
DNA: TGCGCCAGCAGCTTGGAACCGGCGGGCACAATCTATGGCTACACCTTC

size: many
J: TRBJ2-1
V: TRBV7-3
D: TRBD2
CDR3: CASSFGGLASINEQFF
DNA: TGTGCCAGCAGCTTCGGGGGACTAGCGTCGATCAATGAGCAGTTCTTC

size: -
J: TRBJ2-3
V: TRBV19
D: -
CDR3: CATQARYTDTQYF
DNA: TGTGCCACCCAGGCGAGATACACAGATACGCAGTATTTT

size: -
J: TRBJ1-2
V: TRBV2
D: TRBD1
CDR3: CASRPGTVDGGYTF
DNA: TGTGCCAGCAGGCCCGGGACAGTGGACGGGGGCTACACCTTC

size: once
J: TRBJ1-6
V: TRBV28
D: -
CDR3: CASSLGGVYNSPLHF
DNA: TGTGCCAGCAGTTTAGGAGGGGTCTATAATTCACCCCTCCACTTT

size: few
J: TRBJ2-7
V: TRBV6-1
D: -
CDR3: CASSYHAGTEQYF
DNA: TGTGCCAGCAGTTATCATGCCGGGACCGAGCAGTACTTC

size: many
J: TRBJ1-5
V: TRBV11-2
D: -
CDR3: CASKEQEGQPQHF
DNA: TGTGCCAGCAAGGAACAGGAAGGGCAGCCCCAGCATTTT

size: -
J: TRBJ1-6
V: TRBV10-3
D: -
CDR3: CAIKGHSSYNSPLHF
DNA: TGTGCCATCAAGGGACACAGCTCCTATAATTCACCCCTCCACTTT

size: few
J: TRBJ2-5
V: TRBV5-5
D: -
CDR3: CASSRTLATQYF
DNA: TGTGCCAGCAGTCGGACTCTCGCGACCCAGTACTTC

size: many
J: TRBJ1-2
V: TRBV6-1
D: -
CDR3: CASTRAGTSYGYTF
DNA: TGTGCCAGCACCAGGGCGGGGACCTCTTATGGCTACACCTTC

size: once
J: TRBJ2-7
V: TRBV29-1
D: TRBD2
CDR3: CSVISGRSDEQYF
DNA: TGCAGCGTTATAAGCGGGAGGAGCGACGAGCAGTACTTC

size: -
J: TRBJ2-3
V: TRBV5-6
D: TRBD1
CDR3: CASSLDGQGADTQYF
DNA: TGTGCCAGCAGCTTAGACGGACAGGGTGCAGATACGCAGTATTTT

size: -
J: TRBJ2-3
V: TRBV6-1
D: TRBD2
CDR3: CASSSGTSGTNTQYF
DNA: TGTGCCAGCAGTTCCGGGACTAGCGGAACTAATACGCAGTATTTT

size: -
J: TRBJ1-1
V: TRBV28
D: TRBD1
CDR3: CASSLPTGRGTEAFF
DNA: TGTGCCAGCAGTCTGCCGACAGGGAGAGGTACCGAAGCTTTCTTT

size: -
J: TRBJ2-7
V: TRBV19
D: -
CDR3: CASSMDSRGYEQYF
DNA: TGTGCCAGTAGTATGGACAGCCGGGGCTACGAGCAGTACTTC

size: few
J: TRBJ1-5
V: TRBV3-1
D: -
CDR3: CASSQDPRVQPQHF
DNA: TGTGCCAGCAGCCAAGATCCCAGGGTTCAGCCCCAGCATTTT

size: many
J: TRBJ2-1
V: TRBV11-3
D: TRBD1
CDR3: CASSRQGLNEQFF
DNA: TGTGCCAGCAGCCGACAGGGGCTGAATGAGCAGTTCTTC

size: -
J: TRBJ2-2
V: TRBV10-3
D: TRBD2
CDR3: CAISPSSGNTGELFF
DNA: TGTGCCATCAGTCCTTCTAGCGGCAACACCGGGGAGCTGTTTTTT

size: many
J: TRBJ2-3
V: TRBV3-1
D: TRBD2
CDR3: CASSQGLGGGRSTDTQYF
DNA: TGTGCCAGCAGCCAAGGTCTCGGGGGCGGGAGGAGCACAGATACGCAGTATTTT

size: -
J: TRBJ2-1
V: TRBV10-1
D: TRBD2
CDR3: CASSATSGGGYNEQFF
DNA: TGCGCCAGCAGTGCGACTAGCGGGGGCGGATACAATGAGCAGTTCTTC

size: many
J: TRBJ2-1
V: TRBV6-1
D: -
CDR3: CASSEARVSSYNEQFF
DNA: TGTGCCAGCAGTGAAGCGCGGGTTTCGTCCTACAATGAGCAGTTCTTC

size: few
J: TRBJ2-5
V: TRBV2
D: -
CDR3: CASSEAPPGLGAQETQYF
DNA: TGTGCCAGCAGTGAAGCGCCGCCGGGATTGGGGGCTCAAGAGACCCAGTACTTC

size: -
J: TRBJ2-7
V: TRBV20-1
D: -
CDR3: CSARPTGRPYEQYF
DNA: TGCAGTGCCCGACCAACAGGGCGCCCTTACGAGCAGTACTTC

size: few
J: TRBJ2-1
V: TRBV5-1
D: -
CDR3: CASTPWGDPSYNEQFF
DNA: TGCGCCAGCACCCCCTGGGGGGATCCCTCCTACAATGAGCAGTTCTTC